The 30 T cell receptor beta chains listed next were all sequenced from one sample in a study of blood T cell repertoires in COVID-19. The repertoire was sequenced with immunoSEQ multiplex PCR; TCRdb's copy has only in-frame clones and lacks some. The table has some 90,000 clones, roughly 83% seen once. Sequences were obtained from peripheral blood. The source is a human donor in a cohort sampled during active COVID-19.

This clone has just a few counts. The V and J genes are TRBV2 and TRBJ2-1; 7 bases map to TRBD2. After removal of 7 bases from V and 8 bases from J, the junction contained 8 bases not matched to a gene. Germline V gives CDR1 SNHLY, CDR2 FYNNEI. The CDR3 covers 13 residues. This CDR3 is CASKGQGGDEQFF. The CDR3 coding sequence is TGTGCCAGCAAGGGGCAGGGAGGGGATGAGCAGTTCTTC.

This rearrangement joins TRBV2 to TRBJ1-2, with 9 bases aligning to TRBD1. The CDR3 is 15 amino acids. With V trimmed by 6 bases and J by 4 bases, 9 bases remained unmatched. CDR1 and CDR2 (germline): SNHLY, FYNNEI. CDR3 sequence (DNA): TGTGCCAGCAGCCCACCGGGACAGGGTTCCTATGGCTACACCTTC. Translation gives CASSPPGQGSYGYTF. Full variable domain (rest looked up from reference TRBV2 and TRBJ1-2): EPEVTQTPSHQVTQMGQEVILRCVPISNHLYFYWYRQILGQKVEFLVSFYNNEISEKSEIFDDQFSVERPDGSNFTLKIRSTKLEDSAMYFCASSPPGQGSYGYTFGSGTRLTVV.

The CDR3 here is CASRLTYRDTTDTQYF. CDR3 in DNA: TGTGCCAGCAGACTTACTTACCGGGACACCACAGATACGCAGTATTTT. The chain carries TRBV4-2 and TRBJ2-3, with TRBD1 as a possible D gene (6 bases). This CDR3 comprises 16 residues. The V gene lost 6 bases and the J gene lost 2 bases, with 18 bases spanning the gap. Germline V gene data show CDR1 as LGHNA and CDR2 as YNFKEQ.

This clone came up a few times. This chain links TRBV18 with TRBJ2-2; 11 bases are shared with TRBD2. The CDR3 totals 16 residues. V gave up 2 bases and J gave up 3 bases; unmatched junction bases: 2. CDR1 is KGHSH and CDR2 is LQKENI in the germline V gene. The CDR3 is CASSPELAGDTGELFF. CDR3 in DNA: TGTGCCAGCTCACCAGAACTAGCGGGAGACACCGGGGAGCTGTTTTTT.

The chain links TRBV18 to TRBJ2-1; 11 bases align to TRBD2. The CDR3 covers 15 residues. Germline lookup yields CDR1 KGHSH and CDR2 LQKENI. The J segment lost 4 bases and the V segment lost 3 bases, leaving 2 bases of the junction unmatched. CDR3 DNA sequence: TGTGCCAGCTCACCGCCTAGCGGGGGGTACAATGAGCAGTTCTTC. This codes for CASSPPSGGYNEQFF.

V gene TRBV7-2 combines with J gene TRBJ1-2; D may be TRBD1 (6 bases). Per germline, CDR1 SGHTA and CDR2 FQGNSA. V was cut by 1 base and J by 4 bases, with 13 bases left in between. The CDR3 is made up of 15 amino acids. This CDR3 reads CASSLGGGAGYGYTF. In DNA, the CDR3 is TGTGCCAGCAGCTTAGGAGGGGGGGCCGGCTATGGCTACACCTTC.

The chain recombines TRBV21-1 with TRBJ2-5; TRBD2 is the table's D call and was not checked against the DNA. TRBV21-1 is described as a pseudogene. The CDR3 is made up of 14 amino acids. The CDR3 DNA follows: TGTGCCACAGCCGAAGCGGGGGGCAGGTGGACCCAGTACTTC. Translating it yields CATAEAGGRWTQYF.

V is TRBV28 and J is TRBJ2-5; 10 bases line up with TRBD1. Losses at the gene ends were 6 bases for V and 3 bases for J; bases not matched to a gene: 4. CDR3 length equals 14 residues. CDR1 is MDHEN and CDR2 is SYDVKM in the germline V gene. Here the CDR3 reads CASRTGTGEETQYF. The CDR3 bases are TGTGCCAGCAGAACCGGGACAGGGGAAGAGACCCAGTACTTC.

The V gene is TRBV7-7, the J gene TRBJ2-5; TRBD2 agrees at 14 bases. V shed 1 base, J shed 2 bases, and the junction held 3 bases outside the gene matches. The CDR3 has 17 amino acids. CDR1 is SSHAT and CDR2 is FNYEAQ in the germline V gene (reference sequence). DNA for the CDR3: TGTGCCAGCAGCTTAGGACTAGCGGGAGGGCCACAAGAGACCCAGTACTTC. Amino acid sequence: CASSLGLAGGPQETQYF.

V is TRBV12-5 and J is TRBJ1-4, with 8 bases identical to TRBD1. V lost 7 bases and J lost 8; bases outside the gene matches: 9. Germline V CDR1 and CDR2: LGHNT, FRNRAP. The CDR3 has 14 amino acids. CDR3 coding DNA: TGTGCTAGTGCCCCAGGACAGGGTTTAGAAAAACTGTTTTTT. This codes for CASAPGQGLEKLFF.

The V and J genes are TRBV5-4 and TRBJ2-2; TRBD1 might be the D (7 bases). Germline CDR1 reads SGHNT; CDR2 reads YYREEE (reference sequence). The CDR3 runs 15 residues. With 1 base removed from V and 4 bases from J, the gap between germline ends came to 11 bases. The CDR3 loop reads CASSLSQGGTGELFF. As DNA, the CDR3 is TGTGCCAGCAGCTTGAGCCAGGGGGGCACCGGGGAGCTGTTTTTT.

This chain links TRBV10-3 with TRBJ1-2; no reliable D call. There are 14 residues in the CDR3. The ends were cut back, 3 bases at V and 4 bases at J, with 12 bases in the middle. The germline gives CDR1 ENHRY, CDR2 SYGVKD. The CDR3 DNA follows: TGTGCCATCAGTGAACCCGACATCCCCTATGGCTACACCTTC. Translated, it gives CAISEPDIPYGYTF.

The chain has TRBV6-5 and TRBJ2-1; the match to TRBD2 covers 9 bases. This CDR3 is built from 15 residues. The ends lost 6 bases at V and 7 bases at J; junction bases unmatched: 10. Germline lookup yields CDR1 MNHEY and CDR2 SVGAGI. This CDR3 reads CASRVAGEGGNEQFF. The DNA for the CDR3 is TGTGCCAGCAGGGTAGCGGGAGAGGGTGGGAATGAGCAGTTCTTC.

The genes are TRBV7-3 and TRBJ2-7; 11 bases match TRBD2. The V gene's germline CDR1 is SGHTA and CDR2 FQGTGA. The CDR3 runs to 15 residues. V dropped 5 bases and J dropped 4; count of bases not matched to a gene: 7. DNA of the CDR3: TGTGCCAGCAGCCCCTTAGCGGGAGGGGATTACGAGCAGTACTTC. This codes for CASSPLAGGDYEQYF.

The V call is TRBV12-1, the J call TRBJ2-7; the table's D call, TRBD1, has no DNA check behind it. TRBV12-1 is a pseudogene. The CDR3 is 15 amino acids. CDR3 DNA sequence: TGTGCCAGCAGCTTTGCGGGGACACCCTCCTACGAGCAGTACTTC. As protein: CASSFAGTPSYEQYF.

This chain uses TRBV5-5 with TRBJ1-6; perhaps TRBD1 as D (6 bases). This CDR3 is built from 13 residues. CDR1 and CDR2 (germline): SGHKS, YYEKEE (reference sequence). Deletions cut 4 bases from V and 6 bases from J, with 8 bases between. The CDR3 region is CASSPQGNSPLHF. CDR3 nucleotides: TGTGCCAGCAGCCCACAGGGTAATTCACCCCTCCACTTT.

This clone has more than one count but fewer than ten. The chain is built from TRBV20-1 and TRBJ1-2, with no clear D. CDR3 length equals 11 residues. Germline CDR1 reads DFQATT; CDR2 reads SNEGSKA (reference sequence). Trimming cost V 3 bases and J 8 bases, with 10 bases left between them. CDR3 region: CSASGLEGYTF. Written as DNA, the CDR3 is TGCAGTGCTAGCGGGTTGGAGGGCTACACCTTC.

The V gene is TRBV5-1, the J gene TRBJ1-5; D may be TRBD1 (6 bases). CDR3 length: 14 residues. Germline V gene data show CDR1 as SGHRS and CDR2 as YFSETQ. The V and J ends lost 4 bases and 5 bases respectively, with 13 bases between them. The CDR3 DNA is TGCGCCAGCAGCCCACAGGGTGGGGATCAGCCCCAGCATTTT. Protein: CASSPQGGDQPQHF.

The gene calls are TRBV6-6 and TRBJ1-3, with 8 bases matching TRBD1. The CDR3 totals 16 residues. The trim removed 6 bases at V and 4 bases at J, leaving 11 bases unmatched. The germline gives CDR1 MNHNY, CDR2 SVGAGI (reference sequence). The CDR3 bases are TGTGCCAGCAGGTCCCGTCAGGGGGCGGGGGGAAACACCATATATTTT. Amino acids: CASRSRQGAGGNTIYF.

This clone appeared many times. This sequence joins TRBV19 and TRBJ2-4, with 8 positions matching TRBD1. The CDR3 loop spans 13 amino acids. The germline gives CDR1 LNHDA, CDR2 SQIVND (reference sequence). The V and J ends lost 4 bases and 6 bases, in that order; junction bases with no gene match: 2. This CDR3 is CASSRGQGNIQYF. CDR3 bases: TGTGCCAGTAGTAGAGGACAGGGAAACATTCAGTACTTC. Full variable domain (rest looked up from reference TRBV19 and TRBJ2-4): DGGITQSPKYLFRKEGQNVTLSCEQNLNHDAMYWYRQDPGQGLRLIYYSQIVNDFQKGDIAEGYSVSREKKESFPLTVTSAQKNPTAFYLCASSRGQGNIQYFGAGTRLSVL.

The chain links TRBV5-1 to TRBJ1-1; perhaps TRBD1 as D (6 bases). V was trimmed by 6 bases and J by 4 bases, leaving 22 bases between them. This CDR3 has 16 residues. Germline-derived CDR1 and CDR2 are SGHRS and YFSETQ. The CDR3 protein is CASTQEGVGYGTEAFF. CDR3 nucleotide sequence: TGCGCCAGCACCCAAGAGGGGGTAGGATATGGCACTGAAGCTTTCTTT.

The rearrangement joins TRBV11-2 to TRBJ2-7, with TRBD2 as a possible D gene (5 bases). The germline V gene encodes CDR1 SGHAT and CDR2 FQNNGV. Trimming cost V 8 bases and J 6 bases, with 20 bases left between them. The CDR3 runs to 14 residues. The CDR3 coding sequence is TGTGCCAGCCGCCTAATCGTCAATAGCGCCGAGCAGTACTTC. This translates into CASRLIVNSAEQYF.

The CDR3 bases are TGCAGCGTTGATGGGGGGGGGTTAGCCTACGAGCAGTACTTC. Translating gives CSVDGGGLAYEQYF. V gene TRBV29-1 combines with J gene TRBJ2-7; 7 nucleotides line up with TRBD2. The CDR3 runs to 14 residues. Losses at the gene ends were 3 bases for V and 2 bases for J; bases not matched to a gene: 7. CDR1 is SQVTM and CDR2 is ANQGSEA in the germline V gene.

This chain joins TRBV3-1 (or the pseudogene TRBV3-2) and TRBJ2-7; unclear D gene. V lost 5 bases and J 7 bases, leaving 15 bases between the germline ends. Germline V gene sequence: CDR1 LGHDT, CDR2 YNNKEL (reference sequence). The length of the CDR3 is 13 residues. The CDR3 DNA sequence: TGTGCCAGCAGCTACCGGGTCGGTTGGGAGCAGTACTTC. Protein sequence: CASSYRVGWEQYF.

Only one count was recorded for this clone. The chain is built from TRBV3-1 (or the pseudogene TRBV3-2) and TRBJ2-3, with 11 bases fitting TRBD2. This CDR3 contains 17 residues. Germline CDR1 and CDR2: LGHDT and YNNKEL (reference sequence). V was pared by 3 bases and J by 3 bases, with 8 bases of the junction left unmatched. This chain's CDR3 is CASSQYLAGGSTDTQYF. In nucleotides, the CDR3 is TGTGCCAGCAGCCAGTATCTAGCGGGGGGCTCTACAGATACGCAGTATTTT.

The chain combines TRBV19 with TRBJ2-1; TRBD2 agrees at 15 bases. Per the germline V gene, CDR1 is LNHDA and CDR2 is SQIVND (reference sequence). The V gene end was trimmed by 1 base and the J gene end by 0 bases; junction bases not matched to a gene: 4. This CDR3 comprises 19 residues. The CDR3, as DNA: TGTGCCAGTAGTATAGCGGGACTAGCGGGGGGAAGCTCCTACAATGAGCAGTTCTTC. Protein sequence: CASSIAGLAGGSSYNEQFF.

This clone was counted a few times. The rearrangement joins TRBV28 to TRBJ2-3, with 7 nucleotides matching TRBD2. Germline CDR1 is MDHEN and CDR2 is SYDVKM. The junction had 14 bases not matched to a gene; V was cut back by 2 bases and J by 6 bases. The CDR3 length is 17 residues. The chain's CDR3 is CASSLAGEGYRSDTQYF. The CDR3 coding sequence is TGTGCCAGCAGTTTAGCGGGAGAAGGGTATCGGTCGGATACGCAGTATTTT.

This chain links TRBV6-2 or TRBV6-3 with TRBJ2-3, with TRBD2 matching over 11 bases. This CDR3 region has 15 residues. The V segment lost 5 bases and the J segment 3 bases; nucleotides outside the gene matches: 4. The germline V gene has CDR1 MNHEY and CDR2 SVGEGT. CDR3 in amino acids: CASSRTSGSTDTQYF. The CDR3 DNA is TGTGCCAGCAGTAGAACTAGCGGGAGTACAGATACGCAGTATTTT.

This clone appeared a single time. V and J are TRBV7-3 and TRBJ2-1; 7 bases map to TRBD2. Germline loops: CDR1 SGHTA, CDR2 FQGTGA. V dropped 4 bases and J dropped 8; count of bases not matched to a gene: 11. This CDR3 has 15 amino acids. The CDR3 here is CASSSRDYGSDEQFF. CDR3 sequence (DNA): TGTGCCAGCAGCTCCAGGGACTACGGTTCGGATGAGCAGTTCTTC. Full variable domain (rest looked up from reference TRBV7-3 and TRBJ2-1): GAGVSQTPSNKVTEKGKYVELRCDPISGHTALYWYRQSLGQGPEFLIYFQGTGAADDSGLPNDRFFAVRPEGSVSTLKIQRTERGDSAVYLCASSSRDYGSDEQFFGPGTRLTVL.

The CDR3 DNA is TGTGCCAGCAGTTTACAGAGCGGGGCTTCCTACGAGCAGTACTTC. Translation: CASSLQSGASYEQYF. The chain joins TRBV28 to TRBJ2-7; 7 bases line up with TRBD2. CDR1 and CDR2 from the germline V gene are MDHEN and SYDVKM. The CDR3 loop spans 15 amino acids. V was pared by 2 bases and J by 1 base, with 5 bases of the junction left unmatched.